A selection of T cell receptor beta chains follows, all from one sample in a study of blood T cell repertoires in COVID-19. TCRdb's table, derived via immunoSEQ multiplex PCR, lists solely in-frame clones and lacks some. Found here are about 270,000 clones, around 90% of them singletons; the top ten hold under 2.5%. The sample consisted of peripheral blood. Every receptor here comes from a man in his fifties or sixties with acute or convalescent COVID-19. CDR3s include the opening cysteine and the closing phenylalanine or tryptophan. A D gene is named only where the DNA matches it firmly. Only some rows state a clone size, as once, few, many or a class for expanded clones.

d_call j_call v_call clone_size cdr3_aa cdr3_nt
TRBD1 TRBJ1-2 TRBV19 . CATRRADRADGYTF TGTGCCACCAGAAGGGCCGACAGGGCGGATGGCTACACCTTC
TRBD1 TRBJ2-7 TRBV5-4 . CASSSGTGYYEQYF TGTGCCAGCAGCTCCGGGACAGGCTACTACGAGCAGTACTTC
. TRBJ1-5 TRBV12-3/TRBV12-4 . CASSLTTDQPQHF TGTGCCAGCAGTTTAACCACAGATCAGCCCCAGCATTTT
TRBD1 TRBJ2-7 TRBV9 once CASSVGGGQTYEQYF TGTGCCAGCAGCGTAGGAGGGGGACAGACCTACGAGCAGTACTTC
TRBD1 TRBJ2-6 TRBV25-1 once CASSIWTGENSGANVLTF TGTGCCAGCAGTATATGGACAGGGGAAAATTCTGGGGCCAACGTCCTGACTTTC
TRBD1 TRBJ1-2 TRBV6-5 . CASSYSNNRGNYGYTF TGTGCCAGCAGTTACTCGAACAACAGGGGCAACTATGGCTACACCTTC
. TRBJ1-2 TRBV5-1 . CASSAGGPSDYGYTF TGCGCCAGCAGCGCGGGGGGGCCGTCGGACTATGGCTACACCTTC
TRBD2 TRBJ2-2 TRBV5-1 . CASSFDGLAGAGELFF TGCGCCAGCAGCTTCGATGGACTAGCGGGGGCCGGGGAGCTGTTTTTT
. TRBJ1-2 TRBV2 . CASTEKGLQAPNYGYTF TGTGCCAGCACCGAAAAGGGGCTACAGGCCCCTAACTATGGCTACACCTTC
. TRBJ2-7 TRBV19 few CASMRRGPGLNEQYF TGTGCCAGTATGCGGCGCGGTCCAGGGCTAAACGAGCAGTACTTC
TRBD2 TRBJ2-7 TRBV9 once CASSVAYFSGEQYF TGTGCCAGCAGCGTAGCTTATTTTAGCGGGGAGCAGTACTTC
. TRBJ1-2 TRBV5-4 . CASSPRGGQANYGYTF TGTGCCAGCAGTCCCCGGGGAGGCCAAGCTAACTATGGCTACACCTTC
. TRBJ2-5 TRBV2 . CASSERGTEQETQYF TGTGCCAGCAGTGAAAGGGGGACCGAGCAAGAGACCCAGTACTTC
TRBD1 TRBJ2-5 TRBV6-6 . CASSHNRGQETQYF TGTGCCAGCAGTCACAACAGGGGGCAAGAGACCCAGTACTTC
TRBD2 TRBJ2-2 TRBV10-1 . CASSESTSGGPGELFF TGCGCCAGCAGTGAGTCTACTAGCGGGGGACCCGGGGAGCTGTTTTTT
TRBD1 TRBJ1-2 TRBV30 . CAWSRTGGKNGYTF TGTGCCTGGAGTAGAACAGGGGGCAAAAATGGCTACACCTTC
. TRBJ1-1 TRBV12-3/TRBV12-4 . CASSLRLNTEAFF TGTGCCAGCAGCCTAAGATTGAACACTGAAGCTTTCTTT
TRBD1 TRBJ1-2 TRBV5-1 . CASSHRDRGPEGYTF TGCGCCAGCAGCCACCGGGACAGGGGGCCGGAAGGCTACACCTTC
. TRBJ2-1 TRBV5-1 . CASSLEAGPTMKQFF TGCGCCAGCAGCTTGGAAGCGGGTCCGACAATGAAGCAGTTCTTC
. TRBJ1-1 TRBV29-1 . CSAERGTGSEAFF TGCAGCGCCGAGAGGGGGACGGGGAGTGAAGCTTTCTTT
TRBD1 TRBJ1-1 TRBV18 . CASSPRDRGQWAFF TGTGCCAGCTCACCTAGGGACAGGGGGCAGTGGGCTTTCTTT
. TRBJ2-3 TRBV11-2 once CASSSGGPDTQYF TGTGCCAGCAGCTCAGGAGGGCCCGATACGCAGTATTTT
. TRBJ2-2 TRBV7-3 . CASSPPGDTGELFF TGTGCCAGCAGCCCGCCGGGGGACACCGGGGAGCTGTTTTTT
. TRBJ1-6 TRBV19 . CASSTPGEGAPSPLHF TGTGCCAGTAGTACCCCCGGGGAAGGCGCCCCATCACCCCTCCACTTT
. TRBJ1-2 TRBV6-5 . CASSTRQDNYGYTF TGTGCCAGCAGTACCCGACAGGATAACTATGGCTACACCTTC
TRBD1 TRBJ2-5 TRBV5-1 . CASVSGTGGQETQYF TGCGCCAGCGTGAGTGGAACAGGGGGCCAAGAGACCCAGTACTTC
TRBD2 TRBJ2-1 TRBV24-1 . CATSSGDAPYNEQFF TGTGCCACCAGTAGCGGGGACGCCCCGTACAATGAGCAGTTCTTC
TRBD1 TRBJ1-5 TRBV10-3 . CAISGGQARSGSNQPQHF TGTGCCATCAGCGGCGGACAGGCTCGGTCGGGTAGCAATCAGCCCCAGCATTTT
. TRBJ1-4 TRBV18 . CASTGTWGEKLFF TGTGCCAGCACCGGGACATGGGGTGAAAAACTGTTTTTT
. TRBJ1-5 TRBV5-6 . CASSTGRNQPQHF TGTGCCAGCAGCACGGGAAGGAATCAGCCCCAGCATTTT
. TRBJ1-1 TRBV6-4 . CASSVSFNTEAFF TGTGCCAGCAGTGTGAGCTTCAACACTGAAGCTTTCTTT
TRBD1 TRBJ1-3 TRBV5-1 . CASSLGTGGGGNTIYF TGCGCCAGCAGCTTGGGAACAGGGGGAGGAGGAAACACCATATATTTT
. TRBJ2-7 TRBV10-3 once CAISEPSQGSYEQYF TGTGCCATCAGTGAGCCAAGTCAGGGTTCCTACGAGCAGTACTTC
. TRBJ2-1 TRBV7-2 . CASRSGGYSYNEQFF TGTGCCAGTAGGTCGGGGGGCTATTCCTACAATGAGCAGTTCTTC
. TRBJ2-3 TRBV18 . CASRLVHPDTQYF TGTGCCAGCCGACTAGTCCATCCAGATACGCAGTATTTT
TRBD1 TRBJ1-4 TRBV19 . CASSIELLPGQLNEKLFF TGTGCCAGTAGTATAGAGCTCCTACCGGGACAGCTAAATGAAAAACTGTTTTTT
. TRBJ2-1 TRBV13 once CASSFRGTSYNEQFF TGTGCCAGCAGCTTTCGGGGTACCTCCTACAATGAGCAGTTCTTC
. TRBJ2-6 TRBV6-5 . CASSYRTASGANVLTF TGTGCCAGCAGTTATAGAACTGCCTCTGGGGCCAACGTCCTGACTTTC
. TRBJ2-3 TRBV6-2/TRBV6-3 . CASSYRTFADTDTQYF TGTGCCAGCAGTTACCGGACTTTCGCTGACACAGATACGCAGTATTTT
. TRBJ1-1 TRBV25-1 . CASSQLTGETEAFF TGTGCCAGCAGTCAGCTGACGGGTGAAACTGAAGCTTTCTTT
TRBD1 TRBJ1-2 TRBV11-2 . CASSSRDSALDGYTF TGTGCCAGCAGCTCCCGGGACAGCGCCCTAGATGGCTACACCTTC
. TRBJ2-5 TRBV12-3/TRBV12-4 . CASSLMGPETQYF TGTGCCAGCAGTTTAATGGGGCCCGAGACCCAGTACTTC
. TRBJ2-2 TRBV15 few CATSRDQWAGMDGELFF TGTGCCACCAGCAGAGATCAGTGGGCGGGGATGGACGGGGAGCTGTTTTTT
. TRBJ1-1 TRBV27 . CASSSVNTEAFF TGTGCCAGCAGTTCGGTGAACACTGAAGCTTTCTTT
TRBD1 TRBJ2-1 TRBV27 few CASSFWGQGAGKEQFF TGTGCCAGCAGTTTCTGGGGACAGGGGGCAGGAAAAGAGCAGTTCTTC
TRBD1 TRBJ2-3 TRBV30 . CAWTGGPLGVDTQYF TGTGCCTGGACAGGGGGACCCCTAGGCGTAGATACGCAGTATTTT
. TRBJ2-5 TRBV2 . CARTGENPQETQYF TGTGCTCGAACCGGGGAGAACCCCCAAGAGACCCAGTACTTC
. TRBJ2-1 TRBV14 . CASSQDVVPQDRNNEQFF TGTGCCAGCAGCCAAGATGTGGTCCCCCAAGACAGGAACAATGAGCAGTTCTTC
. TRBJ2-5 TRBV5-8 once CASSLAGVETQYF TGTGCCAGCAGCTTGGCAGGGGTCGAGACCCAGTACTTC
. TRBJ1-2 TRBV29-1 . CSVQGGYGYTF TGCAGCGTGCAGGGAGGCTATGGCTACACCTTC
. TRBJ2-1 TRBV25-1 . CASEGHSTYNEQFF TGTGCCAGTGAGGGACACTCAACCTACAATGAGCAGTTCTTC
TRBD2 TRBJ2-7 TRBV9 . CASSGAPVLPGLAGVSSYEQYF TGTGCCAGCAGCGGAGCCCCTGTCCTTCCGGGACTAGCGGGGGTGAGCTCCTACGAGCAGTACTTC
TRBD1 TRBJ1-2 TRBV10-3 . CAISDARTGIGYTF TGTGCCATCAGTGATGCCCGGACAGGGATCGGCTACACCTTC
TRBD1 TRBJ1-4 TRBV18 . CASSLTRGNEKLFF TGTGCCAGCTCACTCACCAGGGGGAATGAAAAACTGTTTTTT
. TRBJ2-7 TRBV6-5 . CASSYSPENEQYF TGTGCCAGCAGTTACTCGCCGGAGAACGAGCAGTACTTC
TRBD1 TRBJ1-6 TRBV12-5 . CASGPDRDRSYNSPLHF TGTGCTAGTGGACCTGACCGGGACAGAAGTTATAATTCACCCCTCCACTTT
. TRBJ1-1 TRBV3-1/TRBV3-2 few CASSQVPGMNTEAFF TGTGCCAGCAGCCAAGTCCCGGGGATGAACACTGAAGCTTTCTTT